A selection of T cell receptor beta chains follows, all from one sample in a study of T cell repertoires in ileal Crohn's disease. Sequenced by immunoSEQ multiplex PCR; TCRdb stores in-frame clones only, minus some. Of some 60,000 clones detected, 85% to 90% appear once; the ten largest clones hold roughly 1.9%. The sample consisted of ileal tissue. The receptors stem from an adult with Crohn's disease. CDR3s include the opening cysteine and the closing phenylalanine or tryptophan. Each record gives: V gene, clone size, J gene, D gene, CDR3 protein, CDR3 DNA. The D gene is left open where the match is weak. Rows give clone size only sometimes, using once, few, many, or a class for an expanded clone.

>TRBV6-5|.|TRBJ2-7|TRBD1
CASSLSTGQAHEQYF
TGTGCCAGCAGCCTTTCGACGGGACAGGCCCACGAGCAGTACTTC
>TRBV15|.|TRBJ2-2|.
CATSRDLTGELFF
TGTGCCACCAGCAGAGATCTTACCGGGGAGCTGTTTTTT
>TRBV2|.|TRBJ2-1|TRBD1
CAGLGTGANNEQFF
TGTGCCGGCCTCGGGACAGGGGCAAACAATGAGCAGTTCTTC
>TRBV19|medium-sized|TRBJ1-1|.
CASSSTGVMNTEAFF
TGTGCCAGTAGTAGTACGGGTGTTATGAACACTGAAGCTTTCTTT
>TRBV7-6|.|TRBJ2-5|TRBD2
CASSKEGSGGIETQYF
TGTGCCAGCAGCAAAGAGGGTAGCGGGGGAATCGAGACCCAGTACTTC
>TRBV29-1|.|TRBJ1-5|.
CSVEDHVPQPQHF
TGCAGCGTTGAAGATCATGTCCCTCAGCCCCAGCATTTT
>TRBV30|.|TRBJ1-1|TRBD1
CAWSGQGNTEAFF
TGTGCCTGGAGCGGACAGGGGAACACTGAAGCTTTCTTT
>TRBV6-1|.|TRBJ1-1|.
CASSVKSGSGTEAFF
TGTGCCAGCAGTGTAAAATCGGGGAGCGGCACTGAAGCTTTCTTT
>TRBV15|.|TRBJ2-1|TRBD2
CATSRTPPGLAGGVEFF
TGTGCCACCAGCAGGACCCCACCGGGACTAGCGGGGGGCGTAGAGTTCTTC
>TRBV6-1|.|TRBJ1-2|.
CASSGQNYGYTF
TGTGCCAGCTCTGGTCAGAACTATGGCTACACCTTC
>TRBV7-2|.|TRBJ2-1|.
CASSNRGNEQFF
TGTGCCAGCAGCAATCGGGGCAATGAGCAGTTCTTC
>TRBV15|.|TRBJ1-3|TRBD1
CATSRGDRGPGNTIYF
TGTGCCACCAGCAGAGGCGACAGGGGTCCTGGAAACACCATATATTTT
>TRBV13|.|TRBJ2-7|.
CASSLGPGDEQYF
TGTGCCAGCAGCTTAGGCCCAGGGGACGAGCAGTACTTC
>TRBV14|.|TRBJ1-3|.
CASSQVTGGNTIYF
TGTGCCAGCAGCCAAGTTACAGGGGGAAACACCATATATTTT
>TRBV30|.|TRBJ1-3|.
CAWILRGIPGNTIYF
TGTGCCTGGATTCTTCGGGGAATCCCTGGAAACACCATATATTTT
>TRBV7-8|.|TRBJ2-3|TRBD1
CASSYSDRGHTDTQYF
TGTGCCAGCAGCTACTCCGACAGGGGGCACACAGATACGCAGTATTTT
>TRBV25-1|.|TRBJ2-1|.
CASNDPGRNEQFF
TGTGCCAGCAACGATCCCGGTCGGAATGAGCAGTTCTTC
>TRBV30|once|TRBJ1-4|TRBD1
CAWSVLGQGLEKLFF
TGTGCCTGGAGTGTACTTGGACAGGGACTTGAAAAACTGTTTTTT
>TRBV5-1|.|TRBJ1-4|TRBD1
CASSGTGTNEKLFF
TGCGCCAGCAGTGGGACAGGAACAAATGAAAAACTGTTTTTT
>TRBV30|.|TRBJ1-1|.
CAWSGGGFSNTEAFF
TGTGCCTGGAGTGGCGGGGGCTTCAGTAACACTGAAGCTTTCTTT
>TRBV2|.|TRBJ1-5|.
CASRIGQTNNQPQHF
TGTGCCAGTAGGATCGGACAGACGAACAATCAGCCCCAGCATTTT
>TRBV27|once|TRBJ1-5|.
CASSLSTDSNQPQHF
TGTGCCAGCAGTTTATCCACAGATAGCAATCAGCCCCAGCATTTT
>TRBV6-1|.|TRBJ2-7|.
CASSIGTRTYEQYF
TGTGCCAGCAGCATCGGGACAAGGACCTACGAGCAGTACTTC
>TRBV5-4|.|TRBJ2-1|TRBD1
CAIPQRPGQGPYNEQFF
TGTGCCATCCCCCAACGCCCGGGACAGGGTCCCTACAATGAGCAGTTCTTC
>TRBV19|.|TRBJ2-3|TRBD1
CASRTGGKDTQYF
TGTGCCAGTAGGACAGGGGGAAAAGATACGCAGTATTTT
>TRBV5-1|.|TRBJ1-6|.
CASSLVSTDSPLHF
TGCGCCAGCAGCTTGGTATCGACAGACTCACCCCTCCACTTT
>TRBV19|.|TRBJ2-7|TRBD2
CASTPGGDYYEQYF
TGTGCCAGTACCCCGGGGGGGGACTACTACGAGCAGTACTTC
>TRBV14|.|TRBJ2-3|.
CASSHIQGSTDTQYF
TGTGCCAGCAGCCATATACAGGGTAGTACAGATACGCAGTATTTT
>TRBV25-1|.|TRBJ2-1|.
CASSDPQYNEQFF
TGTGCCAGCAGTGACCCACAGTACAATGAGCAGTTCTTC
>TRBV15|.|TRBJ1-4|.
CATSYRRDEKLFF
TGTGCCACCAGCTACCGGCGGGATGAAAAACTGTTTTTT
>TRBV10-1|once|TRBJ2-4|.
CASSGRESPVLAKNIQYF
TGCGCCAGCAGTGGCCGGGAGAGTCCAGTCCTAGCCAAAAACATTCAGTACTTC
>TRBV4-3|.|TRBJ1-2|.
CASSQDQAGRGGGYTF
TGCGCCAGCAGCCAAGATCAGGCAGGGAGAGGGGGTGGCTACACCTTC
>TRBV15|.|TRBJ1-3|.
CATSRDLILGGNTIYF
TGTGCCACCAGCAGAGATCTAATCCTTGGTGGAAACACCATATATTTT
>TRBV19|.|TRBJ1-2|.
CASSIQGGPYGYTF
TGTGCCAGTAGTATTCAGGGTGGGCCTTATGGCTACACCTTC